Sequencing of this T cell receptor beta chain was carried out in a study of blood T cell repertoires in COVID-19. For the study at large: COVID-19 samples collected from the United States, Italy and Spain covered acute and convalescent phases. T cells, B-cell-depleted T cells, or PBMCs provided the cDNA or gDNA that served as material.

Repertoires were generated with immunoSEQ multiplex PCR, while TCRdb's copy carries only in-frame clones and drops some. The repertoire consists of about 60,000 clones, with approximately 92% occurring once and the leading ten covering about an eighth. The V end lost 5 bases, the J end lost 10 bases, and 8 bases lay between the germline ends. The CDR3 is 10 amino acids. CDR1 and CDR2 (germline): LNHDA, SQIVND (reference sequence). The rearrangement links TRBV19 to TRBJ1-1, with D hard to call. Input material: peripheral blood. This sequence was found in a human donor with active COVID-19. The donor label of this sample is uncertain. The CDR3 reads CASSEGSAFF. The CDR3 region has the DNA TGTGCCAGTAGTGAGGGTTCAGCTTTCTTT.